This T cell receptor beta chain was obtained from a study of OX40 agonist ivuxolimab in advanced cancers. Study-level background: Earlier treatment with anti-PD-1, anti-PD-L1 or anti-CTLA-4 was permitted, and roughly 42% had received some.

As concerns this clone: The antigen remains unidentified.

Libraries were prepared by immunoSEQ multiplex PCR; TCRdb keeps only in-frame clonotypes and omits some of them. Of roughly 80,000 clones listed, around four fifths are singletons. The study's findings and limits: In the 0.1-3.0 mg/kg groups, partial responders showed among the lowest expansion.

The CDR3 length is 15 residues. J lost 3 bases, V lost 0 bases, and 0 bases had no gene match. Germline lookup yields CDR1 ENHRY and CDR2 SYGVKD. This clonotype was obtained from an adult with an advanced solid tumor such as melanoma, head and neck, liver or kidney cancer. The chain couples TRBV10-3 to TRBJ2-2; 8 positions match TRBD2. This material consisted of CD4+ or CD8+ T cells sorted from blood, taken in a trial of the OX40 agonist ivuxolimab. The CDR3 sequence is CAISESRGDTGELFF. DNA for the CDR3: TGTGCCATCAGTGAGTCGCGGGGGGACACCGGGGAGCTGTTTTTT.